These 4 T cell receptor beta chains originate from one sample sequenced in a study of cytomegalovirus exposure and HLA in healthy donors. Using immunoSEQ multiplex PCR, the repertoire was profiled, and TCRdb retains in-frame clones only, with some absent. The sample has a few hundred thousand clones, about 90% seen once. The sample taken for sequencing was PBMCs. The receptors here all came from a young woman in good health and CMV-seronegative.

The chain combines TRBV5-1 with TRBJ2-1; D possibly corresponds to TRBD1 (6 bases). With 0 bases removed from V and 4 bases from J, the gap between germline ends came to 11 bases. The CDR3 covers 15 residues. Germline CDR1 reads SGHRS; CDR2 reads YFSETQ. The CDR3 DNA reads TGCGCCAGCAGCTTGGCCAGGGGCCTATACAATGAGCAGTTCTTC. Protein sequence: CASSLARGLYNEQFF. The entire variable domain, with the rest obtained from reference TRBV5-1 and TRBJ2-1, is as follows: KAGVTQTPRYLIKTRGQQVTLSCSPISGHRSVSWYQQTPGQGLQFLFEYFSETQRNKGNFPGRFSGRQFSNSRSEMNVSTLELGDSALYLCASSLARGLYNEQFFGPGTRLTVL.

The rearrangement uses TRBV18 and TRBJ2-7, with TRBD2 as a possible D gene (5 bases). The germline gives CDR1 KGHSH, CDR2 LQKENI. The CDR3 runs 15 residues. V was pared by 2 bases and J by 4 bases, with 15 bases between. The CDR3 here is CASSPTGGSEYEQYF. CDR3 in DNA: TGTGCCAGCTCACCAACCGGCGGGTCGGAGTACGAGCAGTACTTC.

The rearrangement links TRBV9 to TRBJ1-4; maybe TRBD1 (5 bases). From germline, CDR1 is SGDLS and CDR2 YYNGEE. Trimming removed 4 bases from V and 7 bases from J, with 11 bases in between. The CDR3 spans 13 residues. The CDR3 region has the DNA TGTGCCAGCAGCCCCGGACAAGGTGAAAAACTGTTTTTT. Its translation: CASSPGQGEKLFF.

The chain's CDR3 is CASSYSLSGDTQYF. For the CDR3, the DNA is TGTGCCAGCAGTTACTCTTTGTCGGGGGATACGCAGTATTTT. J is TRBJ2-3 and V is TRBV6-5; TRBD2 is a possible D gene (5 bases). Between the trimmed V and J ends, which lost 0 bases and 6 bases, there was a span of 10 bases. From germline, CDR1 is MNHEY and CDR2 SVGAGI. This CDR3 spans 14 amino acids.